Shown below are 13 T cell receptor beta chains from a single sample sequenced in a study of T cells in Graves' hyperthyroidism and ophthalmopathy. Amplification of TCR beta CDR3 regions was performed using RNA transcripts as template. During a first-round RT-PCR of the TCR CDR3, the HTBI primer set was used. Using its own MiXCR run on the multiplex PCR reads, TCRdb lists one record per CDR3 protein. The sample shows some 370,000 distinct CDR3 sequences, about 17% of them seen only once. Sequencing was done on a sample of blood. These receptors all come from a young woman with Graves' hyperthyroidism that later progressed to Graves' ophthalmopathy.

This clonotype was picked up many times. The gene calls are TRBV7-9 and TRBJ2-3; 7 bases are shared with TRBD1. CDR1 SEHNR and CDR2 FQNEAQ come from the germline V gene (reference sequence). V was pared by 5 bases and J by 2 bases, with 7 bases of the junction left unmatched. The CDR3 consists of 15 residues. The CDR3: CASSPSTGHTDTQYF. The CDR3 DNA sequence: TGTGCCAGCAGCCCTTCGACAGGGCACACAGATACGCAGTATTTT.

This clonotype appeared many times. This chain joins TRBV13 and TRBJ2-7; D might be TRBD1 or TRBD2, each matching 5 bases. The V end lost 5 bases, the J end lost 5 bases, and 19 bases lay between the germline ends. CDR1 PRHDT and CDR2 FYEKMQ come from the germline V gene (reference sequence). This CDR3 is built from 15 residues. The CDR3 sequence is CASSPNTGLNHEQYF. In DNA, the CDR3 is TGTGCCAGCAGCCCGAACACGGGGCTGAACCACGAGCAGTACTTC.

In this sample, this clonotype turned up many times. The V call is TRBV28, the J call TRBJ1-2; no definite D call. The CDR3 length is 13 residues. The V gene's germline CDR1 is MDHEN and CDR2 SYDVKM. Trimming removed 2 bases from V and 3 bases from J, with 7 bases in between. The CDR3 DNA is TGTGCCAGCAGTTTAATGTCGGACTATGGCTACACCTTC. Protein: CASSLMSDYGYTF.

This clonotype was seen many times. The chain employs TRBV2 and TRBJ2-1; D is ambiguous. The CDR3 has 11 amino acids. Per germline, CDR1 SNHLY and CDR2 FYNNEI. Trimming left V 8 bases short and J 8 bases short, with 10 bases between. The CDR3 bases are TGTGCCAGCGGGATTCTCGATGAGCAGTTCTTC. Amino acid sequence: CASGILDEQFF.

This clonotype was seen many times. The chain links TRBV6-1 to TRBJ2-1; 8 nucleotides agree with TRBD2. V lost 8 bases to trimming and J lost 0 bases; unmatched junction nucleotides: 3. Per germline, CDR1 MNHNS and CDR2 SASEGT. The CDR3 is 14 amino acids. This CDR3 is CASASGSSYNEQFF. CDR3 nucleotides: TGTGCCAGCGCGAGCGGGAGCTCCTACAATGAGCAGTTCTTC.

This clonotype was observed many times. J is TRBJ2-1 and V is TRBV25-1; 7 positions match TRBD2. In germline, CDR1 is MGHDK, CDR2 SYGVNS. Trimming removed 2 bases from V and 3 bases from J; junction bases left unmatched: 4. The CDR3 runs to 15 residues. The CDR3 region is CASSEGRDDYNEQFF. As DNA, the CDR3 is TGTGCCAGCAGTGAAGGGAGGGACGACTACAATGAGCAGTTCTTC.

V and J are TRBV20-1 and TRBJ1-5, with a tentative D call TRBD1 (5 bases). CDR1 and CDR2 (germline): DFQATT, SNEGSKA (reference sequence). The V and J ends lost 4 bases and 3 bases respectively, with 13 bases between them. The CDR3 loop spans 14 amino acids. The CDR3 here is CSATLGAVNQPQHF. In DNA form, the CDR3 reads TGCAGTGCTACCCTCGGGGCAGTCAATCAGCCCCAGCATTTT.

This clonotype has more than one count but fewer than ten. The J gene is TRBJ2-1, the V gene TRBV7-9; D is ambiguous. CDR3 length: 15 residues. V gave up 0 bases and J gave up 5 bases, with 11 bases separating them. CDR1 is SEHNR and CDR2 is FQNEAQ in the germline V gene (reference sequence). The CDR3 DNA sequence: TGTGCCAGCAGCTTAGCGTTGGGCAGTAACAATGAGCAGTTCTTC. It codes for CASSLALGSNNEQFF.

A word on this clonotype: A single base separates this from a much larger clone, so it may be a read error. CDR3 DNA: TGTGCCAGCAGCTCCCTTACTAGCGGGGGGGGAAAAGAGACCCGGTACTTC. Protein: CASSSLTSGGGKETRYF. This rearrangement joins TRBV7-9 to TRBJ2-5; 13 bases fit TRBD2. The length of the CDR3 is 17 residues. Germline V CDR1 and CDR2: SEHNR, FQNEAQ (reference sequence).

This clonotype was recorded at least ten times. The chain is built from TRBV2 and TRBJ2-7; tentatively, D is TRBD2 (6 bases). In germline, CDR1 is SNHLY, CDR2 FYNNEI. The V end lost 5 bases, the J end lost 0 bases, and 14 bases lay between the germline ends. The CDR3 loop spans 15 amino acids. This CDR3 is CASSSTGTYSYEQYF. In DNA, the CDR3 is TGTGCCAGCAGTTCCACCGGGACTTACTCCTACGAGCAGTACTTC.

CDR3 protein: CASSNTGSWNSPLHF. CDR3 sequence (DNA): TGTGCCAGCAGTAACACAGGGAGCTGGAATTCACCCCTCCACTTT. V and J are TRBV12-3 or TRBV12-4 and TRBJ1-6; D may be TRBD1 (6 bases). Trimming pared 5 bases from V and 7 bases from J, leaving 15 bases between. The CDR3 length is 15 residues.

This clonotype showed up many times. This sequence joins TRBV6-1 and TRBJ2-1; D call uncertain. Germline V gene sequence: CDR1 MNHNS, CDR2 SASEGT. V was cut by 5 bases and J by 0 bases, with 11 bases left in between. The CDR3 runs to 15 residues. Here the CDR3 reads CASSYLPSSYNEQFF. CDR3 DNA sequence: TGTGCCAGCAGTTATCTCCCGAGCTCCTACAATGAGCAGTTCTTC.

There are a few counts of this clonotype. The chain has TRBV9 and TRBJ2-7; no clear D gene. V was pared by 0 bases and J by 5 bases, with 12 bases between. Germline V gene data show CDR1 as SGDLS and CDR2 as YYNGEE. The CDR3 length is 14 residues. CDR3 amino acids: CASSVEPEGNEQYF. CDR3 in DNA: TGTGCCAGCAGCGTAGAACCGGAAGGGAACGAGCAGTACTTC.